These T cell receptor beta chains were read from a single sample in a study of OX40 agonist ivuxolimab in advanced cancers. TCRdb's table, derived via immunoSEQ multiplex PCR, lists solely in-frame clones and lacks some. The table has tens of thousands of clones, roughly 88% seen once. This sample comprised CD4+ or CD8+ T cells sorted from blood, obtained in a trial of the OX40 agonist ivuxolimab. Receptor source: an adult with an advanced solid tumor such as melanoma, head and neck, liver or kidney cancer. CDR3s include the opening cysteine and the closing phenylalanine or tryptophan. The order of the fields is clone size, D gene, J gene, V gene, CDR3 protein, CDR3 DNA. D genes are given only for firm matches. Not every row has a clone size; where given, it reads once, few, many or a size class.

>once|-|TRBJ1-1|TRBV7-2
CASSFERPRRTEAFF
TGTGCCAGCAGCTTCGAACGGCCTAGGAGGACTGAAGCTTTCTTT
>once|TRBD1|TRBJ2-7|TRBV6-1
CASGEQGIAEYEQYF
TGTGCCAGTGGAGAACAGGGGATCGCGGAATACGAGCAGTACTTC
>-|-|TRBJ2-7|TRBV7-2
CASSLELRQEQYF
TGTGCCAGCAGCTTAGAGCTTCGACAGGAGCAGTACTTC
>-|-|TRBJ1-5|TRBV2
CASSRTAGWQPQHF
TGTGCCAGCAGTAGGACCGCCGGATGGCAGCCCCAGCATTTT
>-|-|TRBJ1-2|TRBV19
CASAPLGENYGYTF
TGTGCCAGCGCCCCTCTAGGGGAGAACTATGGCTACACCTTC
>-|-|TRBJ1-4|TRBV28
CASSQGGGHIAEKLFF
TGTGCCAGCAGCCAGGGTGGGGGGCACATAGCTGAAAAACTGTTTTTT
>-|-|TRBJ2-1|TRBV7-2
CASSLVPTADNEQFF
TGTGCCAGCAGCTTAGTCCCTACCGCCGACAATGAGCAGTTCTTC
>few|-|TRBJ1-5|TRBV4-2
CASSQVRVGGQPQHF
TGTGCCAGCAGCCAAGTTCGGGTGGGGGGGCAGCCCCAGCATTTT
>-|TRBD2|TRBJ2-3|TRBV6-5
CASSSRTSGGNTQYF
TGTGCCAGCAGTTCACGGACTAGCGGGGGTAATACGCAGTATTTT
>-|-|TRBJ2-3|TRBV6-1
CASSPDGVGTDTQYF
TGTGCCAGCAGCCCTGACGGGGTAGGAACAGATACGCAGTATTTT
>-|-|TRBJ2-2|TRBV18
CASSPSENPGELFF
TGTGCCAGCTCCCCTTCCGAGAATCCCGGGGAGCTGTTTTTT
>-|-|TRBJ1-6|TRBV2
CASSVFGVSDNSPLHF
TGTGCCAGCAGTGTATTCGGGGTTTCTGATAATTCACCCCTCCACTTT
>-|TRBD1|TRBJ1-2|TRBV25-1
CASSEQQGFGYTF
TGTGCCAGCAGTGAACAACAGGGGTTTGGCTACACCTTC
>-|-|TRBJ1-3|TRBV9
CASSVGYGGPSSGNTIYF
TGTGCCAGCAGCGTAGGGTACGGGGGCCCATCCTCTGGAAACACCATATATTTT
>-|TRBD1|TRBJ2-6|TRBV10-3
CAIRPDRGSGANVLTF
TGTGCCATCAGGCCCGACAGGGGCTCTGGGGCCAACGTCCTGACTTTC
>-|-|TRBJ2-3|TRBV10-3
CAISLGGGSTDTQYF
TGTGCCATCAGTCTCGGCGGGGGCAGCACAGATACGCAGTATTTT
>-|TRBD1|TRBJ1-1|TRBV7-8
CASSRDRVSTEAFF
TGTGCCAGCAGCCGGGACAGGGTTAGCACTGAAGCTTTCTTT
>-|-|TRBJ1-1|TRBV30
CAWSTSNTEAFF
TGTGCCTGGAGTACCAGCAACACTGAAGCTTTCTTT
>-|TRBD1|TRBJ1-2|TRBV28
CASRVGQRTNYGYTF
TGTGCCAGCAGAGTGGGACAGCGAACTAACTATGGCTACACCTTC
>-|-|TRBJ2-3|TRBV5-1
CASSFHTFLGAREDPDTQYF
TGCGCCAGCAGCTTCCATACCTTCCTCGGGGCCAGAGAGGACCCAGATACGCAGTATTTT
>-|TRBD2|TRBJ2-2|TRBV4-2
CASSLPGGNTGELFF
TGTGCCAGCAGCCTCCCGGGGGGGAACACCGGGGAGCTGTTTTTT
>-|TRBD1|TRBJ1-4|TRBV4-1
CASSEGQGYEKLFF
TGCGCCAGCAGCGAAGGACAGGGGTATGAAAAACTGTTTTTT
>-|-|TRBJ1-3|TRBV5-1
CASSPALSGNTIYF
TGCGCCAGCAGCCCGGCCCTCTCTGGAAACACCATATATTTT
>-|-|TRBJ2-7|TRBV7-9
CASSAAYEQYF
TGTGCCAGCAGCGCCGCCTACGAGCAGTACTTC
>-|TRBD2|TRBJ2-5|TRBV18
CASSRSGFQETQYF
TGTGCCAGCTCGCGTAGCGGGTTCCAAGAGACCCAGTACTTC
>-|TRBD1|TRBJ2-7|TRBV27
CASSLNRGSYEQYF
TGTGCCAGCAGTTTAAACAGGGGCTCCTACGAGCAGTACTTC
>-|-|TRBJ2-6|TRBV5-4
CASSQLQTGANVLTF
TGTGCCAGCAGCCAGCTACAGACTGGGGCCAACGTCCTGACTTTC